These T cell receptor beta chains were read from a single sample in a study of blood T cell repertoires in COVID-19. Sequencing was performed with immunoSEQ multiplex PCR; in TCRdb, only in-frame clones are kept and a portion is missing. The sample holds around 99,000 clones, about 78% seen once. Sequences were obtained from peripheral blood. Receptor source: a human donor in a cohort sampled during active or convalescent COVID-19. Both conserved end residues are part of each CDR3.

v_gene: TRBV7-2
j_gene: TRBJ2-2
CDR3aa: CASSLVGLASFNTGELFF

v_gene: TRBV14
j_gene: TRBJ1-1
CDR3aa: CASSQAAGTFGRAFF

v_gene: TRBV2
j_gene: TRBJ1-2
CDR3aa: CASRANRDSHYGYTF

v_gene: TRBV10-2
j_gene: TRBJ2-5
CDR3aa: CASSETRLAGFQETQYF

v_gene: TRBV29-1
j_gene: TRBJ1-4
CDR3aa: CSALRVGVDEKLFF

v_gene: TRBV7-2
j_gene: TRBJ1-2
CDR3aa: CASSLGGGGGYTF

v_gene: TRBV4-1
j_gene: TRBJ2-5
CDR3aa: CASSLNPGVQETQYF

v_gene: TRBV6-5
j_gene: TRBJ2-7
CDR3aa: CASSYSNARFEQYF

v_gene: TRBV7-8
j_gene: TRBJ1-2
CDR3aa: CASQGTGSGYTF

v_gene: TRBV7-2
j_gene: TRBJ1-1
CDR3aa: CASSSLPQRNTEAFF

v_gene: TRBV9
j_gene: TRBJ2-1
CDR3aa: CASSVGLAGYNEQFF

v_gene: TRBV5-8
j_gene: TRBJ2-1
CDR3aa: CASSLLADYGDYEQFF

v_gene: TRBV10-2
j_gene: TRBJ2-1
CDR3aa: CASRALAYNEQFF

v_gene: TRBV16
j_gene: TRBJ2-2
CDR3aa: CASNSQGTGELFF

v_gene: TRBV9
j_gene: TRBJ1-1
CDR3aa: CASNLPGQIMNTEAFF

v_gene: TRBV6-5
j_gene: TRBJ1-2
CDR3aa: CASSTGTVRYGYTF

v_gene: TRBV24-1
j_gene: TRBJ2-3
CDR3aa: CATSEAGTSGVGDTQYF

v_gene: TRBV27
j_gene: TRBJ2-2
CDR3aa: CASRVSGGSGELFF

v_gene: TRBV2
j_gene: TRBJ2-3
CDR3aa: CASSERTSAGGTQYF

v_gene: TRBV28
j_gene: TRBJ1-3
CDR3aa: CASTLLRQRRNTIYF

v_gene: TRBV6-5
j_gene: TRBJ2-7
CDR3aa: CASRRERETYYEQYF

v_gene: TRBV6-1
j_gene: TRBJ2-3
CDR3aa: CASSEGTVWVFSTGTQYF

v_gene: TRBV19
j_gene: TRBJ2-3
CDR3aa: CASSRGLALQAADTQYF

v_gene: TRBV7-2
j_gene: TRBJ2-7
CDR3aa: CASSLDPSRLPLSYEQYF

v_gene: TRBV30
j_gene: TRBJ2-7
CDR3aa: CAWRTPGQGLAGYEQYF